These 17 T cell receptor beta chains were all obtained from the same sample, sequenced in a study of vaccination effects on CD4 cells after COVID-19. Sequencing used immunoSEQ multiplex PCR; TCRdb keeps in-frame clones, though not all of them. The sample lists around 83,000 clones, approximately 74% occurring once. For these TCRs, the target antigens are not known. Before sequencing, viral peptide pools were used by the ViraFEST assay to expand antigen-specific CD4+ T cells. CD4+ T cell isolation took place after less than 13 days of culture. The input for sequencing was CD4+ T cells from PBMCs cultured with HCoV-229E spike peptides, taken before COVID-19 vaccination. Receptor source: a human donor who received a COVID-19 vaccine.

J is TRBJ1-3 and V is TRBV18, with D unclear. Germline lookup yields CDR1 KGHSH and CDR2 LQKENI. V dropped 1 base and J dropped 0 bases, with 4 bases sitting between them. CDR3 length: 14 residues. The chain's CDR3 is CASSPQSSGNTIYF. The CDR3 coding sequence is TGTGCCAGCTCACCACAGAGCTCTGGAAACACCATATATTTT.

CDR3 bases: TGTGCCAGCAGTTTAAGGACAGGGCTGCGGAACACTGAAGCTTTCTTT. Its protein is CASSLRTGLRNTEAFF. The genes are TRBV28 and TRBJ1-1; 8 positions match TRBD1. The CDR3 is 16 residues long. Germline V gene data show CDR1 as MDHEN and CDR2 as SYDVKM. With V trimmed by 2 bases and J by 1 base, 6 bases remained unmatched. Using reference TRBV28 and TRBJ1-1 for the parts outside the CDR3, the full variable domain is DVKVTQSSRYLVKRTGEKVFLECVQDMDHENMFWYRQDPGLGLRLIYFSYDVKMKEKGDIPEGYSVSREKKERFSLILESASTNQTSMYLCASSLRTGLRNTEAFFGQGTRLTVV.

V gene TRBV5-1 combines with J gene TRBJ1-4; D call uncertain. The germline V and J ends were trimmed by 3 bases and 0 bases, with 9 bases remaining between them. Looked up from germline, CDR1 is SGHRS and CDR2 is YFSETQ. This CDR3 spans 15 amino acids. The CDR3 DNA reads TGCGCCAGCAGCTGGACTCCCGCAACTAATGAAAAACTGTTTTTT. It codes for CASSWTPATNEKLFF.

The chain combines TRBV9 with TRBJ1-5; 9 positions match TRBD1. CDR3 length equals 15 residues. Germline V gene data show CDR1 as SGDLS and CDR2 as YYNGEE. Unmatched junction bases numbered 2, after V lost 3 bases and J lost 1 base. The CDR3 DNA reads TGTGCCAGCAGCGCCGGGACAGGGAGCAATCAGCCCCAGCATTTT. Translated: CASSAGTGSNQPQHF. Supplemented by reference TRBV9 and TRBJ1-5, the full variable domain reads DSGVTQTPKHLITATGQRVTLRCSPRSGDLSVYWYQQSLDQGLQFLIQYYNGEERAKGNILERFSAQQFPDLHSELNLSSLELGDSALYFCASSAGTGSNQPQHFGDGTRLSIL.

This clone showed up just a few times. The chain joins TRBV18 to TRBJ1-1; D is perhaps TRBD1 (6 bases). The CDR3 is 13 residues long. From germline, CDR1 is KGHSH and CDR2 LQKENI. Between the trimmed V and J ends, which lost 3 bases and 6 bases, there was a span of 11 bases. The CDR3 sequence: CASSPAGAAEAFF. In DNA, the CDR3 is TGTGCCAGCTCACCCGCAGGGGCCGCTGAAGCTTTCTTT.

This clone has a handful of counts. CDR3 sequence: CASSLASQGAKNIQYF. DNA of the CDR3: TGTGCCAGCAGCTTAGCGTCCCAGGGGGCCAAAAACATTCAGTACTTC. The chain couples TRBV7-2 to TRBJ2-4; tentative D call: TRBD1 (6 bases). CDR3 length equals 16 residues. Germline lookup yields CDR1 SGHTA and CDR2 FQGNSA. V was clipped by 0 bases and J by 1 base, with 10 bases between them.

The V call is TRBV24-1, the J call TRBJ1-2, with D unresolved. V lost 4 bases and J 5 bases, leaving 7 bases between the germline ends. Per the germline V gene, CDR1 is KGHDR and CDR2 is SFDVKD. This CDR3 comprises 12 residues. The CDR3 DNA reads as TGTGCCACCAGTGAATCCGGATATGGCTACACCTTC. Its protein product is CATSESGYGYTF.

The chain carries TRBV24-1 and TRBJ2-5; D not certain. This CDR3 comprises 14 residues. Trimming took 0 bases from V and 7 from J, leaving 11 bases between them. Germline CDR1 is KGHDR and CDR2 is SFDVKD. CDR3 residues: CATSDLGRSGTQYF. The CDR3 DNA sequence: TGTGCCACCAGTGATTTGGGGCGCTCCGGGACCCAGTACTTC.

The rearrangement uses TRBV18 and TRBJ1-5, with TRBD1 as a possible D gene (5 bases). The V gene lost 3 bases and the J gene lost 5 bases, with 8 bases spanning the gap. This CDR3 comprises 13 residues. Germline V gene data show CDR1 as KGHSH and CDR2 as LQKENI. The CDR3 nucleotides are TGTGCCAGCTCACCGACAGCGGATCAGCCCCAGCATTTT. It codes for CASSPTADQPQHF.

V is TRBV21-1 and J is TRBJ2-7; the table assigns TRBD1, which was not confirmed against the DNA. TRBV21-1 is an annotated pseudogene. CDR3 length: 18 amino acids. CDR3 sequence: CASSKAIRGTGTSGEQYV. CDR3 DNA sequence: TGTGCCAGCAGCAAAGCAATACGCGGGACAGGGACCTCGGGCGAGCAGTACGTC.

The V call is TRBV9, the J call TRBJ1-1; D remains unclear. CDR3 length equals 14 residues. Germline CDR1 SGDLS, CDR2 YYNGEE. The V end was cut by 0 bases, the J end by 1 base, with 7 bases between. The CDR3 loop is CASSVEVTNTEAFF. In DNA form, the CDR3 reads TGTGCCAGCAGCGTAGAGGTCACGAACACTGAAGCTTTCTTT.

The chain joins TRBV5-1 to TRBJ1-6, with D hard to call. The germline V and J ends were trimmed by 0 bases and 17 bases, with 15 bases remaining between them. Germline V gene lookup returns CDR1 SGHRS and CDR2 YFSETQ. The CDR3 totals 13 residues. Here the CDR3 DNA reads TGCGCCAGCAGCTTGGCCGGTCTGGGAGGCGTCCACTTT. Its protein product is CASSLAGLGGVHF.

The chain joins TRBV19 to TRBJ2-5, with D perhaps matching TRBD1 or TRBD2 (5 bases each). The CDR3 totals 15 residues. Trimming stripped 3 bases from V and 7 bases from J, with 18 bases between. Per germline, CDR1 LNHDA and CDR2 SQIVND (reference sequence). The CDR3 here is CASSMVAGTLTTQYF. The CDR3 DNA follows: TGTGCCAGTAGTATGGTGGCAGGGACGTTGACGACCCAGTACTTC. Full variable domain (outside the CDR3, taken from reference TRBV19 and TRBJ2-5): DGGITQSPKYLFRKEGQNVTLSCEQNLNHDAMYWYRQDPGQGLRLIYYSQIVNDFQKGDIAEGYSVSREKKESFPLTVTSAQKNPTAFYLCASSMVAGTLTTQYFGPGTRLLVL.

V usage is TRBV18 and J usage is TRBJ1-1; D is uncertain. The germline V gene encodes CDR1 KGHSH and CDR2 LQKENI. The CDR3 consists of 15 residues. V dropped 1 base and J dropped 2 bases, with 11 bases sitting between them. The CDR3 loop is CASSPLGSGNTEAFF. CDR3 nucleotide sequence: TGTGCCAGCTCACCACTAGGGAGCGGAAACACTGAAGCTTTCTTT.

V gene TRBV7-2 combines with J gene TRBJ1-2, with TRBD1 matching 7 bases. CDR3 length equals 13 residues. Per the germline V gene, CDR1 is SGHTA and CDR2 is FQGNSA. V lost 4 bases, J lost 8 bases, and 7 bases stayed unmatched. The CDR3 DNA follows: TGTGCCAGCAGCTCGACGACAGGGTCCGGCTACACCTTC. Translating gives CASSSTTGSGYTF.

The chain carries TRBV29-1 and TRBJ2-3; possible D gene TRBD1, 5 bases. Germline V gene lookup returns CDR1 SQVTM and CDR2 ANQGSEA. The CDR3 sequence is 15 residues long. The germline V and J ends were trimmed by 4 bases and 0 bases, with 14 bases remaining between them. In nucleotides, the CDR3 is TGCAGCGTTGGGATTGGGGCAGCTAGCACAGATACGCAGTATTTT. This codes for CSVGIGAASTDTQYF.

The rearrangement joins TRBV5-1 to TRBJ1-1, with D perhaps matching TRBD1 (6 bases). The CDR3 is made up of 13 amino acids. Trimming left V 5 bases short and J 4 bases short, with 12 bases between. CDR1 is SGHRS, CDR2 YFSETQ, per germline. Here the CDR3 DNA reads TGCGCCAGCAGTCGAACAGGGTTCACTGAAGCTTTCTTT. Encoded protein: CASSRTGFTEAFF.